Described below is a single TCR beta chain sequence and its context. Its target is not known. With 2 bases removed from V and 4 bases from J, the gap between germline ends came to 20 bases. Germline V CDR1 and CDR2: SEHNR, FQNEAQ (reference sequence). The CDR3 consists of 17 residues. TCR libraries were built in bulk with a published protocol and specific TCR primers. MiXCR, applied by TCRdb to the PCR reads, yields one record per CDR3 protein. The sample yields 85,000 to 100,000 distinct CDR3 sequences, 20% to 25% seen once. The sample comes from a study of molecular identifiers for immune sequencing clone quantification. Whole-study findings and limits: In naive cells, under 1% of molecules belonged to clones above 20 RNA copies, against over 97% in effector cells.

A CD8+CD4-CCR7+CD45RA+ gate was used to sort naive CD8 T cells. The sequence was collected from a human donor in good health. Some libraries in this study had Jurkat cell RNA spiked in. This sequence joins TRBV7-9 and TRBJ1-1; D remains ambiguous. Sequenced input: naive CD8+ T cells from blood, with Jurkat cell RNA spiked in. The subset is: FACS-sorted CD8+CD4-CCR7+CD45RA+ naive T cells. CDR3 amino acids: CASSLPVTGELSTEAFF. The CDR3 bases are TGTGCCAGCAGCTTACCAGTTACCGGTGAGTTGAGCACTGAAGCTTTCTTT.